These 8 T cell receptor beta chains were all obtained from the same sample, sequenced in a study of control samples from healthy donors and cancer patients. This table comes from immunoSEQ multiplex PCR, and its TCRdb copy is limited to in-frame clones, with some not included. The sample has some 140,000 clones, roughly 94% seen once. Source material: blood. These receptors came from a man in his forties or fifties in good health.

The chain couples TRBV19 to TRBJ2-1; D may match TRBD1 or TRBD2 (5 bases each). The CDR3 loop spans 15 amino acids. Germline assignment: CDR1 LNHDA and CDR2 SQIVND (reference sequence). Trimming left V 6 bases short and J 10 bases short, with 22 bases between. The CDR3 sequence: CASRQTDYVIWEQFF. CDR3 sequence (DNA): TGTGCCAGTAGGCAGACAGACTATGTAATTTGGGAGCAGTTCTTC.

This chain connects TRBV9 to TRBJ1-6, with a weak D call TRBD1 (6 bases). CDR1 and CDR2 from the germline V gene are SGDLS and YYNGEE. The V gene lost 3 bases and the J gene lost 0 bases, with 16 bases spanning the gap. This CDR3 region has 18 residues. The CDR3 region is CASSAPSGASSYNSPLHF. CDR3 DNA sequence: TGTGCCAGCAGCGCTCCCTCGGGGGCCAGCTCCTATAATTCACCCCTCCACTTT.

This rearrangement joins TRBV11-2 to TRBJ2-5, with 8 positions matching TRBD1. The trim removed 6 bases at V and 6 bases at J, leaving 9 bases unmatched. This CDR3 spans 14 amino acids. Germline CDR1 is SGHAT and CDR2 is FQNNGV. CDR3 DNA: TGTGCCAGCAGTCCGGGACAGGTCTTGAAGACCCAGTACTTC. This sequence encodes CASSPGQVLKTQYF.

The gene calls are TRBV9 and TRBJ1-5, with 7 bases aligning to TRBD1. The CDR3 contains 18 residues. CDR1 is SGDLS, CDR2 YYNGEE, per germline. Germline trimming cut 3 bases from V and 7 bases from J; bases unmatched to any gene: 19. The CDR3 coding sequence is TGTGCCAGCAGCGCTACGATCATCCGGAGGAGGGGGCAACAGCCCCAGCATTTT. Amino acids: CASSATIIRRRGQQPQHF.

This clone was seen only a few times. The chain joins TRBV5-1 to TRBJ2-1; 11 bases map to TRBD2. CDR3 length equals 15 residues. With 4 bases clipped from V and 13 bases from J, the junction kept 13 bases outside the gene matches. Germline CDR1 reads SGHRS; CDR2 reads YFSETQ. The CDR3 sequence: CASSPLAGGPRNQFF. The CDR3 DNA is TGCGCCAGCAGCCCTTTAGCGGGGGGGCCTCGGAACCAGTTCTTC.

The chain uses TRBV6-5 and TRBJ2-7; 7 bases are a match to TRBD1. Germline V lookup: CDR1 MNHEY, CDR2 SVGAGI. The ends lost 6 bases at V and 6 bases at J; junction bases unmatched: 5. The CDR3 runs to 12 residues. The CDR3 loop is CASSPGTAEQYF. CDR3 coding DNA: TGTGCCAGCAGCCCAGGGACAGCCGAGCAGTACTTC.

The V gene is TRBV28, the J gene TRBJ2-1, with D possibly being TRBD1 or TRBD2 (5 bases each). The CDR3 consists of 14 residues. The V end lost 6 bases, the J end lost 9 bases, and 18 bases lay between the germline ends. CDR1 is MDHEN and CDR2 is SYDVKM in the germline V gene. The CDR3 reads CASSRDGLMSEQFF. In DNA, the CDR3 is TGTGCCAGCAGCCGGGACGGACTCATGTCTGAGCAGTTCTTC.

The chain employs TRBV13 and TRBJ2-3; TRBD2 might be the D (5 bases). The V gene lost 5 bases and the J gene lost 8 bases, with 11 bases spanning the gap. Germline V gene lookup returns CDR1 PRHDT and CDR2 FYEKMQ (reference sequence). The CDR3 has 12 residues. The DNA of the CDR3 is TGTGCCAGCAGCCTCGGGGAAGGTACGCAGTATTTT. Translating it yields CASSLGEGTQYF.